This T cell receptor beta chain was sequenced for a study of cytomegalovirus exposure and HLA in healthy donors. Whole-study results and caveats: Reportedly, cytomegalovirus status was diagnosed with high sensitivity and specificity. The authors enumerated 150 to 200 TCR beta chains as linked to cytomegalovirus. In a later analysis, V- and J-gene trimming of beta chains associated with a DCLRE1C missense variant, replicated independently.

PCR used 60 Vbeta primers and 13 Jbeta primers. Libraries were prepared by immunoSEQ multiplex PCR; TCRdb keeps only in-frame clonotypes and omits some of them. Reported are tens of thousands of clones; the ten largest clones contain 2.5% to 3%. The ends lost 9 bases at V and 7 bases at J; junction bases unmatched: 3. This CDR3 spans 12 amino acids. The V gene's germline CDR1 is MNHNS and CDR2 SASEGT. Details on this clone: The antigen remains unidentified.

The chain joins TRBV6-1 to TRBJ2-2; TRBD2 agrees at 9 bases. Sequenced: PBMCs. The sequence was obtained from a man in his forties in good health and CMV-seronegative. The CDR3 protein is CASRLAVGELFF. CDR3 nucleotide sequence: TGTGCCAGTAGACTAGCGGTCGGGGAGCTGTTTTTT.